Listed below are T cell receptor beta chains from one sample, sequenced in a study of cytomegalovirus exposure and HLA in healthy donors. The assay was immunoSEQ multiplex PCR, and TCRdb's table has in-frame clones only and misses some. The sample lists 150,000 or so clones, under 85% occurring once. The specimen was PBMCs. The receptors originated from a human donor in good health. Each CDR3 is given with its conserved first and last residue. The D gene is left open where the match is weak. Clone size appears in some rows only: once, few, many, or a class for an expanded clone.

>-|TRBD2|TRBJ2-3|TRBV19
CASSIDLTGLAGGRDTQYF
TGTGCCAGTAGTATAGATCTCACGGGACTAGCGGGGGGGAGGGATACGCAGTATTTT
>once|-|TRBJ1-3|TRBV5-1
CASSASSGIGSGNTIYF
TGCGCCAGCAGCGCCTCGTCCGGGATCGGGAGCGGAAACACCATATATTTT
>-|-|TRBJ2-6|TRBV11-2
CASSPGSQGTGANVLTF
TGTGCCAGCAGCCCAGGTTCACAGGGAACTGGGGCCAACGTCCTGACTTTC
>-|-|TRBJ1-1|TRBV19
CASSMQGLNTEAFF
TGTGCCAGTAGTATGCAGGGGTTGAACACTGAAGCTTTCTTT
>-|-|TRBJ2-5|TRBV7-9
CASSREPGLETQYF
TGTGCCAGCAGCCGAGAGCCGGGTCTGGAGACCCAGTACTTC
>few|-|TRBJ2-7|TRBV6-5
CASTETTSYEQYF
TGTGCCAGCACGGAGACTACCTCCTACGAGCAGTACTTC
>-|TRBD1|TRBJ1-1|TRBV5-1
CASSFGTGGAGTEAFF
TGCGCCAGCAGCTTTGGGACAGGGGGCGCGGGTACTGAAGCTTTCTTT
>few|TRBD1|TRBJ1-5|TRBV7-2
CASSLHDRGGQPQHF
TGTGCCAGCAGCCTCCATGACAGGGGAGGTCAGCCCCAGCATTTT
>-|-|TRBJ1-3|TRBV5-6
CASSRERVSGNTIYF
TGTGCCAGCAGCCGGGAGAGAGTTTCTGGAAACACCATATATTTT
>-|TRBD1|TRBJ1-4|TRBV2
CASRRTGERGKLFF
TGTGCCAGCAGGAGGACAGGGGAACGGGGAAAACTGTTTTTT
>few|-|TRBJ1-5|TRBV2
CASTYDSNQPQHF
TGTGCCAGCACCTATGATAGCAATCAGCCCCAGCATTTT
>-|TRBD1|TRBJ1-2|TRBV18
CASSPLDRGVRNF
TGTGCCAGCTCACCGCTGGACAGGGGGGTACGGAACTTC
>-|TRBD1|TRBJ2-7|TRBV11-2
CASSLGTGAYEQYF
TGTGCCAGCAGCTTAGGGACAGGGGCCTACGAGCAGTACTTC
>-|TRBD1|TRBJ2-7|TRBV6-5
CASRPGQGIYEQYF
TGTGCCAGCAGGCCGGGACAGGGAATTTACGAGCAGTACTTC
>-|TRBD1|TRBJ1-2|TRBV7-8
CASSSVAGGVDYGYTF
TGTGCCAGCAGCTCGGTGGCAGGGGGCGTAGACTATGGCTACACCTTC
>few|-|TRBJ1-1|TRBV7-2
CASSFSRTATEAFF
TGTGCCAGCAGCTTTTCCCGGACTGCCACTGAAGCTTTCTTT
>-|-|TRBJ2-1|TRBV7-6
CASTQGVNGEQFF
TGTGCCAGCACTCAAGGGGTCAACGGTGAGCAGTTCTTC
>-|TRBD1|TRBJ1-6|TRBV27
CASSATQGGTSPLHF
TGTGCCAGCAGTGCGACACAGGGGGGTACTTCACCCCTCCACTTT
>-|TRBD2|TRBJ2-5|TRBV11-2
CASSSLAGPQETQYF
TGTGCCAGCAGCTCCTTAGCGGGGCCTCAAGAGACCCAGTACTTC
>-|TRBD2|TRBJ2-5|TRBV6-8
CASSPIHSSGGEETQYF
TGTGCCAGCAGTCCGATACATTCTAGCGGGGGGGAGGAGACCCAGTACTTC
>-|-|TRBJ1-2|TRBV7-9
CASSFISSGYGYTF
TGTGCCAGCAGCTTCATCTCTTCCGGCTATGGCTACACCTTC
>-|-|TRBJ1-2|TRBV2
CASSVGLGGVGYTF
TGTGCCAGCAGTGTTGGACTGGGGGGAGTGGGCTACACCTTC
>-|-|TRBJ2-1|TRBV4-1
CASSQTPGTQQFF
TGCGCCAGCAGCCAAACCCCCGGGACACAGCAGTTCTTC
>-|-|TRBJ1-3|TRBV7-9
CASSLARGGESGNTIYF
TGTGCCAGCAGCTTAGCGCGCGGTGGCGAATCTGGAAACACCATATATTTT
>few|TRBD1|TRBJ2-7|TRBV7-8
CASSLSAGGAEQYF
TGCGCCAGCAGCCTGAGTGCAGGGGGCGCGGAGCAGTACTTC
>-|-|TRBJ1-6|TRBV19
CASSIQVLNSPLHF
TGTGCCAGTAGTATTCAGGTCCTGAATTCACCCCTCCACTTT
>-|-|TRBJ1-4|TRBV19
CASSDRDKLFF
TGTGCCAGTAGTGACCGGGACAAGCTGTTTTTT
>few|-|TRBJ2-3|TRBV2
CASMAHSSTDTQYF
TGTGCCAGCATGGCCCATTCTAGCACAGATACGCAGTATTTT
>many|-|TRBJ2-2|TRBV25-1
CASSPGGATNTGELFF
TGTGCCAGCAGCCCTGGGGGGGCCACAAACACCGGGGAGCTGTTTTTT
>-|TRBD1|TRBJ2-5|TRBV2
CASNPGQDLGETQYF
TGTGCCAGCAACCCGGGACAGGACCTAGGGGAGACCCAGTACTTC
>few|TRBD2|TRBJ2-3|TRBV7-9
CASSSGTSDTDTQYF
TGTGCCAGCAGTTCCGGGACTAGCGACACAGATACGCAGTATTTT
>-|-|TRBJ1-2|TRBV2
CASSTRDVGPDGYTF
TGTGCCAGCAGTACCCGCGACGTGGGGCCAGACGGCTACACCTTC
>-|TRBD1|TRBJ1-1|TRBV11-3
CASSSRQGPNTEAFF
TGTGCCAGCAGCTCCAGACAGGGTCCGAACACTGAAGCTTTCTTT
>-|-|TRBJ2-7|TRBV5-4
CASSSSGLVSYEQYF
TGTGCCAGCAGCTCCTCTGGACTGGTCTCCTACGAGCAGTACTTC
>-|-|TRBJ2-7|TRBV7-8
CASSSDISYEQYF
TGTGCCAGCAGCTCCGACATATCCTACGAGCAGTACTTC
>few|-|TRBJ1-2|TRBV14
CASSRPPGGYTF
TGTGCCAGCAGCCGCCCCCCGGGGGGCTACACCTTC
>few|-|TRBJ1-2|TRBV19
CASTSGANPHGYTF
TGTGCCAGTACTTCTGGGGCGAACCCCCATGGCTACACCTTC
>-|-|TRBJ2-4|TRBV2
CASSDLSDIQYF
TGTGCCAGCAGTGATTTGTCGGACATTCAGTACTTC
>few|-|TRBJ2-3|TRBV6-5
CASSYDGGASDTQYF
TGTGCCAGCAGTTACGATGGGGGGGCTTCAGATACGCAGTATTTT
>-|-|TRBJ1-1|TRBV7-9
CASCLLDSEAFF
TGTGCCAGCTGCCTCCTGGACAGTGAAGCTTTCTTT
>-|TRBD1|TRBJ2-1|TRBV18
CASSPLDRADNEQFF
TGTGCCAGCTCACCACTAGACAGGGCGGACAATGAGCAGTTCTTC
>-|TRBD1|TRBJ1-3|TRBV7-9
CASSLREGAAGNTIYF
TGTGCCAGCAGCTTACGAGAGGGGGCGGCTGGAAACACCATATATTTT
>once|TRBD1|TRBJ1-6|TRBV7-8
CASSLAGQGGPLHF
TGTGCCAGCAGCTTAGCCGGACAGGGGGGACCCCTCCACTTT
>-|-|TRBJ1-5|TRBV7-8
CASGPAGDQPQHF
TGTGCCAGCGGGCCCGCGGGGGATCAGCCCCAGCATTTT
>-|TRBD1|TRBJ1-4|TRBV5-1
CASSDRGRSRTNEKLFF
TGCGCCAGCAGCGACAGGGGGCGAAGTCGCACTAATGAAAAACTGTTTTTT
>few|TRBD1|TRBJ1-1|TRBV2
CASRGDRGQTEAFF
TGTGCCAGCAGGGGGGACAGGGGTCAAACTGAAGCTTTCTTT
>-|TRBD1|TRBJ1-5|TRBV6-5
CASSLTGVVGQPQHF
TGTGCCAGCAGCCTGACAGGGGTAGTGGGTCAGCCCCAGCATTTT
>-|TRBD1|TRBJ1-1|TRBV5-1
CASSVDRVDTEAFF
TGCGCCAGCAGCGTTGACAGGGTCGACACTGAAGCTTTCTTT
>-|TRBD1|TRBJ2-3|TRBV19
CASSTTGGSTDTQYF
TGTGCCAGTAGTACGACAGGGGGTTCCACAGATACGCAGTATTTT
>-|-|TRBJ2-1|TRBV4-1
CASSQESTGRVGDEQFF
TGCGCCAGCAGCCAAGAAAGCACGGGCAGGGTAGGGGATGAGCAGTTCTTC
>-|-|TRBJ1-4|TRBV27
CASSFPDREKLFF
TGTGCCAGCAGTTTCCCCGACAGGGAAAAACTGTTTTTT
>-|-|TRBJ2-7|TRBV7-8
CASRLQGNSYEQYF
TGTGCCAGCAGACTACAGGGTAACTCCTACGAGCAGTACTTC
>-|-|TRBJ2-7|TRBV6-1
CASRGREQYF
TGTGCCAGCAGGGGGCGAGAGCAGTACTTC
>once|TRBD1|TRBJ1-3|TRBV30
CAWSLGQRNSGNTIYF
TGTGCCTGGAGCCTGGGACAGCGCAACTCTGGAAACACCATATATTTT
>-|TRBD1|TRBJ1-6|TRBV2
CASSADRGVGNSPLHF
TGTGCCAGCAGTGCAGACAGGGGAGTGGGGAATTCACCCCTCCACTTT
>once|TRBD1|TRBJ1-6|TRBV12-5
CASGPGQGLSPLHF
TGTGCTAGTGGTCCAGGACAGGGTCTATCACCCCTCCACTTT
>few|-|TRBJ1-2|TRBV30
CAWSADSIGYGYTF
TGTGCCTGGAGCGCCGACAGCATCGGGTATGGCTACACCTTC